The following is a T cell receptor (beta chain) sequence with its context. The germline gives CDR1 WSHSY, CDR2 SAAADI. CDR3 length: 15 residues. V lost 4 bases and J 3 bases, leaving 15 bases between the germline ends. This sample was included in a study of human thymus T cells. Assay: immunoSEQ multiplex PCR; the TCRdb copy retains only in-frame clones and omits some. The sample holds roughly 130,000 clones; over 85% are singletons and the top ten take around 0.025%. Thymus tissue was removed during corrective cardiac surgery. The receptor's source is a boy under three years old with a congenital heart defect but otherwise immunologically healthy. The chain is built from TRBV10-2 and TRBJ1-1, with D hard to call. Sequenced material: thymus tissue. CDR3 sequence reads: CASSVRVGKDTEAFF. The CDR3 DNA reads TGCGCCAGCAGTGTGAGGGTAGGGAAGGACACTGAAGCTTTCTTT.